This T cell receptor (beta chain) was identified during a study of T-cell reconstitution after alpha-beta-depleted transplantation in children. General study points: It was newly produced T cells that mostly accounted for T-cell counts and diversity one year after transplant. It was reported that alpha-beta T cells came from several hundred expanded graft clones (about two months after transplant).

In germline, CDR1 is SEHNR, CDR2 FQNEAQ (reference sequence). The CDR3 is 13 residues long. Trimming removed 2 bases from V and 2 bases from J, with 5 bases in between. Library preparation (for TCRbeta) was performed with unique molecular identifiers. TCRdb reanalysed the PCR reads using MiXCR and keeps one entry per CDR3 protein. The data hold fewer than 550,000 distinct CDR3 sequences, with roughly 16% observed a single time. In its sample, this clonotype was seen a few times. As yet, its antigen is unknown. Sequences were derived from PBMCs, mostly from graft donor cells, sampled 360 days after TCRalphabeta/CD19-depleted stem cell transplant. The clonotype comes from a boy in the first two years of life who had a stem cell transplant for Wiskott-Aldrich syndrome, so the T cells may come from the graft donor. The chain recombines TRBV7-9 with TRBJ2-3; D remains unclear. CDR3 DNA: TGTGCCAGCAGCTTAAGAATCACAGATACGCAGTATTTT. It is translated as CASSLRITDTQYF.